These 27 T cell receptor beta chains came from one sample sequenced in a study of blood T cell repertoires in COVID-19. Profiling relied on immunoSEQ multiplex PCR, and the TCRdb table lists in-frame clones only, not all of them. Of hundreds of thousands of clones detected, more than 85% appear once; the ten largest clones hold about 1.5%. The sample consisted of PBMCs or T cells enriched from blood (not recorded which). The source of these receptors is a woman aged 45 to 65 who had recovered from COVID-19.

The J gene is TRBJ2-3, the V gene TRBV2; TRBD2 is a possible D gene (6 bases). The CDR3 loop spans 16 amino acids. The germline V gene has CDR1 SNHLY and CDR2 FYNNEI. V lost 5 bases, J lost 2 bases, and 17 bases lay in between. The CDR3 sequence: CASSSGVAIDTDTQYF. CDR3 bases: TGTGCCAGCAGTTCGGGGGTAGCGATAGACACAGATACGCAGTATTTT.

The chain recombines TRBV6-2 or TRBV6-3 with TRBJ2-1; 7 bases align to TRBD2. Germline V gene data show CDR1 as MNHEY and CDR2 as SVGEGT. V lost 2 bases to trimming and J lost 2 bases; unmatched junction nucleotides: 3. There are 15 residues in the CDR3. The CDR3, as DNA: TGTGCCAGCAGTTACCGGGAGGTAACCTACAATGAGCAGTTCTTC. Translation: CASSYREVTYNEQFF.

The V and J genes are TRBV15 and TRBJ2-7, with 8 bases lining up with TRBD2. Trimming at V came to 7 bases and at J to 7 bases, leaving 18 bases not matched to a gene. Germline CDR1 LNHNV, CDR2 YYDKDF (reference sequence). CDR3 length: 16 residues. CDR3 nucleotide sequence: TGTGCCACCAAGTCCGGCGGGACTAGGTCGACCGGGGAGCAGTACTTC. Protein: CATKSGGTRSTGEQYF.

The J gene is TRBJ2-7, the V gene TRBV9; 8 nucleotides agree with TRBD1. This CDR3 is built from 14 residues. Trimming at V came to 2 bases and at J to 7 bases, leaving 8 bases not matched to a gene. Looked up from germline, CDR1 is SGDLS and CDR2 is YYNGEE. The CDR3 DNA reads as TGTGCCAGCAGCGTTACAGGGGGTTTAAATGAGCAGTACTTC. Residues: CASSVTGGLNEQYF.

The rearrangement uses TRBV7-6 and TRBJ2-7; D possibly corresponds to TRBD2 (7 bases). CDR3 length: 16 amino acids. Deletions cut 1 base from V and 0 bases from J, with 13 bases between. CDR1 is SGHVS, CDR2 FNYEAQ, per germline. In nucleotides, the CDR3 is TGTGCCAGCAGCTTAGAAGGGGGACTAAGCTCCTACGAGCAGTACTTC. Its protein product is CASSLEGGLSSYEQYF.

The chain links TRBV5-5 to TRBJ1-4; the D is unclear. The CDR3 extends over 14 amino acids. From germline, CDR1 is SGHKS and CDR2 YYEKEE (reference sequence). Trimming removed 0 bases from V and 11 bases from J, with 14 bases in between. In DNA form, the CDR3 reads TGTGCCAGCAGCTTGGAGGCCTCCCGGGTGAAACTGTTTTTT. Its translation is CASSLEASRVKLFF.

CDR3 in DNA: TGTGCCAGTAGTGTTTTACGGACAGGGCCGGGAAACACCATATATTTT. Translating it yields CASSVLRTGPGNTIYF. J is TRBJ1-3 and V is TRBV19; 8 bases fit TRBD1. The germline V gene has CDR1 LNHDA and CDR2 SQIVND (reference sequence). This CDR3 is built from 16 residues. Unmatched junction bases numbered 10, after V lost 5 bases and J lost 4 bases.

The CDR3 DNA is TGTGCCAGCAGTTTAGCGGCAAGTAGCTACACCTTC. This sequence encodes CASSLAASSYTF. This chain joins TRBV12-3 or TRBV12-4 and TRBJ1-2; D unclear. With 0 bases removed from V and 9 bases from J, the gap between germline ends came to 8 bases. The CDR3 has 12 amino acids.

This clone was observed a few times. The chain is built from TRBV5-6 and TRBJ2-7, with 13 bases fitting TRBD2. This CDR3 spans 18 amino acids. Germline V gives CDR1 SGHDT, CDR2 YYEEEE. V shed 0 bases and J 2 bases; nucleotides not matched to a gene: 8. CDR3 loop: CASSLGLAGGPIPYEQYF. The DNA for the CDR3 is TGTGCCAGCAGCTTGGGACTAGCGGGAGGCCCGATCCCCTACGAGCAGTACTTC.

This clone came up a few times. The chain has TRBV7-3 and TRBJ2-2; a possible D gene is TRBD2 (5 bases). The ends were cut back, 5 bases at V and 2 bases at J, with 15 bases in the middle. Germline V gene data show CDR1 as SGHTA and CDR2 as FQGTGA. The CDR3 sequence is 16 residues long. The CDR3 coding sequence is TGTGCCAGCAGCCCCACGGGGTCGACTAACACCGGGGAGCTGTTTTTT. This gives the protein CASSPTGSTNTGELFF.

In its sample, this clone was seen once. The rearrangement links TRBV30 to TRBJ2-4; no definite D call. Trimming shortened V by 0 bases and J by 9 bases, and 12 bases separated the two germline ends. Germline values: CDR1 GTSNPN, CDR2 SVGIG (reference sequence). The CDR3 is 13 residues long. The CDR3 protein is CAWSVPSVLIQYF. The CDR3 nucleotides read TGTGCCTGGAGTGTACCTTCAGTCCTCATTCAGTACTTC.

The chain uses TRBV6-2 or TRBV6-3 and TRBJ2-7; D is unclear. The CDR3 contains 11 residues. Per the germline V gene, CDR1 is MNHEY and CDR2 is SVGEGT. With 4 bases removed from V and 3 bases from J, the gap between germline ends came to 4 bases. The CDR3 protein is CASSSYYEQYF. Here the CDR3 DNA reads TGTGCCAGCAGTTCCTACTACGAGCAGTACTTC.

This clone turned up a few times. The V call is TRBV10-3, the J call TRBJ2-3, with 14 bases matching TRBD2. J was trimmed by 5 bases and V by 6 bases; bases with no gene match: 7. The CDR3 consists of 16 residues. Germline V gene sequence: CDR1 ENHRY, CDR2 SYGVKD. DNA of the CDR3: TGTGCCATCAGGTCCGGGACTAGCGGGAGTGGAGATACGCAGTATTTT. Residues: CAIRSGTSGSGDTQYF.

The genes are TRBV29-1 and TRBJ2-3, with unresolved D. This CDR3 has 13 amino acids. The germline V and J ends were trimmed by 5 bases and 2 bases, with 11 bases remaining between them. Looked up from germline, CDR1 is SQVTM and CDR2 is ANQGSEA. The CDR3 coding sequence is TGCAGCGTTTCGACTTTGAACACAGATACGCAGTATTTT. Amino acids: CSVSTLNTDTQYF.

This chain's CDR3 is CASSLGGVAGELFF. The DNA of the CDR3 is TGTGCCAGCAGCTTAGGGGGCGTTGCCGGGGAGCTGTTTTTT. This sequence joins TRBV7-2 and TRBJ2-2, with D possibly TRBD1 on 5 matching bases. The CDR3 spans 14 residues. Germline CDR1 is SGHTA and CDR2 is FQGNSA. The germline V and J ends were trimmed by 1 base and 6 bases, with 9 bases remaining between them.

The genes are TRBV27 and TRBJ2-7; 13 bases line up with TRBD2. The CDR3 loop spans 17 amino acids. With 5 bases clipped from V and 1 base from J, the junction kept 8 bases outside the gene matches. Germline V gene data show CDR1 as MNHEY and CDR2 as SMNVEV (reference sequence). The CDR3 protein is CASSPGLAGVPSYEQYF. As DNA, the CDR3 is TGTGCCAGCAGTCCTGGACTAGCGGGAGTTCCGTCCTACGAGCAGTACTTC.

This rearrangement joins TRBV28 to TRBJ1-5; D gene uncertain. Trimming took off 2 bases at V and 8 bases at J, with 13 bases between the two ends. The CDR3 totals 14 residues. Per germline, CDR1 MDHEN and CDR2 SYDVKM. CDR3 DNA: TGTGCCAGCAGTTTAGTACAGTATGATAAGCCCCAGCATTTT. Its protein is CASSLVQYDKPQHF.

The rearrangement links TRBV5-1 to TRBJ2-3; D not resolved. Per germline, CDR1 SGHRS and CDR2 YFSETQ. The CDR3 has 16 amino acids. Trimming shortened V by 0 bases and J by 0 bases, and 11 bases separated the two germline ends. The CDR3: CASSLVGDTSTDTQYF. The CDR3 bases are TGCGCCAGCAGCTTGGTTGGCGACACTAGCACAGATACGCAGTATTTT.

V is TRBV18 and J is TRBJ1-5; the match to TRBD1 covers 7 bases. Germline values: CDR1 KGHSH, CDR2 LQKENI. V shed 3 bases and J 6 bases; nucleotides not matched to a gene: 5. The CDR3 has 14 residues. The CDR3 bases are TGTGCCAGCTCACCGGAGCAGGGGGTTCAGCCCCAGCATTTT. Translated: CASSPEQGVQPQHF.

The gene calls are TRBV15 and TRBJ2-2, with D tentatively TRBD2 (6 bases). The CDR3 loop spans 16 amino acids. From germline, CDR1 is LNHNV and CDR2 YYDKDF (reference sequence). The V end was cut by 11 bases, the J end by 0 bases, with 19 bases between. The CDR3 is CAVGTGPKANTGELFF. The CDR3 DNA follows: TGTGCCGTAGGGACTGGACCTAAGGCGAACACCGGGGAGCTGTTTTTT. Together with reference TRBV15 and TRBJ2-2, the CDR3 gives the full variable domain: DAMVIQNPRYQVTQFGKPVTLSCSQTLNHNVMYWYQQKSSQAPKLLFHYYDKDFNNEADTPDNFQSRRPNTSFCFLDIRSPGLGDTAMYLCAVGTGPKANTGELFFGEGSRLTVL.

The chain carries TRBV5-6 and TRBJ2-1; 9 positions match TRBD1. Trimming took 7 bases from V and 6 from J; bases not matched to a gene: 8. The CDR3 is made up of 14 amino acids. The germline CDR1 and CDR2 sequences are SGHDT and YYEEEE. The CDR3 is CASGTGTGFNEQFF. The CDR3 DNA reads as TGTGCCAGCGGGACCGGGACAGGGTTCAATGAGCAGTTCTTC.

The chain couples TRBV5-1 to TRBJ2-1; D is ambiguous. CDR1 and CDR2 (germline): SGHRS, YFSETQ. Deletions cut 0 bases from V and 5 bases from J, with 9 bases between. The CDR3 sequence is 14 residues long. CDR3 nucleotide sequence: TGCGCCAGCAGCTTGGCGGTAACCAACAATGAGCAGTTCTTC. Protein product: CASSLAVTNNEQFF.

This sequence joins TRBV5-1 and TRBJ2-7; D remains unclear. Trimming left V 2 bases short and J 4 bases short, with 10 bases between. The CDR3 loop spans 13 amino acids. Germline CDR1 is SGHRS and CDR2 is YFSETQ. The CDR3: CASSFQETYEQYF. The CDR3 DNA sequence: TGCGCCAGCAGCTTCCAAGAGACTTACGAGCAGTACTTC.

This sequence joins TRBV7-2 and TRBJ1-5, with 9 bases aligning to TRBD1. With 6 bases clipped from V and 5 bases from J, the junction kept 8 bases outside the gene matches. Germline V gives CDR1 SGHTA, CDR2 FQGNSA. The CDR3 is 15 amino acids. CDR3: CASSWGRTGDQPQHF. The CDR3 region has the DNA TGTGCCAGCAGTTGGGGAAGGACAGGGGATCAGCCCCAGCATTTT.

The V gene is TRBV3-1 (or the pseudogene TRBV3-2), the J gene TRBJ2-3; 9 positions match TRBD2. The V and J ends lost 1 base and 8 bases, in that order; junction bases with no gene match: 7. Germline lookup yields CDR1 LGHDT and CDR2 YNNKEL (reference sequence). CDR3 length: 15 residues. The DNA of the CDR3 is TGTGCCAGCAGCCAAGGGGCGGGAGGGCTCGGTACGCAGTATTTT. Amino acid sequence: CASSQGAGGLGTQYF.

V and J are TRBV5-4 and TRBJ1-6, with D tentatively TRBD1 (5 bases). The CDR3 covers 14 residues. With 4 bases removed from V and 6 bases from J, the gap between germline ends came to 11 bases. Germline CDR1 and CDR2: SGHNT and YYREEE (reference sequence). DNA for the CDR3: TGTGCCAGCAGCGGTGGGGGGGGTAATTCACCCCTCCACTTT. Translation: CASSGGGGNSPLHF. Full variable domain (missing parts from reference TRBV5-4 and TRBJ1-6): ETGVTQSPTHLIKTRGQQVTLRCSSQSGHNTVSWYQQALGQGPQFIFQYYREEENGRGNFPPRFSGLQFPNYSSELNVNALELDDSALYLCASSGGGGNSPLHFGNGTRLTVT.

This clone has more than one count but fewer than ten. Other DNA sequences in the sample encode the same CDR3. V and J are TRBV15 and TRBJ2-7, with D unclear. The CDR3 spans 13 residues. Trimming removed 0 bases at V and 4 bases at J, with 7 bases between. Germline-derived CDR1 and CDR2 are LNHNV and YYDKDF (reference sequence). The CDR3 loop is CATSRDRGYEQYF. In DNA form, the CDR3 reads TGTGCCACCAGCAGAGATCGCGGTTACGAGCAGTACTTC.